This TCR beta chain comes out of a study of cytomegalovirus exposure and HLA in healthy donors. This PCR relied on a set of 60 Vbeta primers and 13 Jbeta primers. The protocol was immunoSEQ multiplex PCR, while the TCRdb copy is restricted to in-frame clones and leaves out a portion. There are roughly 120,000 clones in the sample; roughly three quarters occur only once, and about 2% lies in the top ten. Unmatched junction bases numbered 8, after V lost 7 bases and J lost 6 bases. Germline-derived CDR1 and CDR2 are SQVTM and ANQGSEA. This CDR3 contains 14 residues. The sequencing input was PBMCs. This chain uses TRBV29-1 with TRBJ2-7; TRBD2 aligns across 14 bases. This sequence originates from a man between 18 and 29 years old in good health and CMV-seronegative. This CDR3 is CSATTSGRACEQYF. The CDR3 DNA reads TGCAGCGCCACGACTAGCGGGAGGGCCTGCGAGCAGTACTTC.